The source of this T cell receptor (beta chain) is a study of blood T cells in healthy people across ages. Study results and caveats: In long-lived donors, naive CD4+ cell counts and diversity exceeded those of aged donors.

Regarding this clonotype: Its target is unknown.

A sample-barcoded 5' primer and a J-beta primer mix were used in a second PCR of about 7 to 12 cycles. TCRdb itself ran the 5' RACE reads through MiXCR, one entry per CDR3 protein. The table lists 1.8 million or so distinct CDR3 sequences, about two fifths of them singletons. The length of the CDR3 is 15 residues. V lost 6 bases and J lost 8; bases outside the gene matches: 13. Per the germline V gene, CDR1 is MGHRA and CDR2 is YSYEKL. What was sequenced was blood. The chain recombines TRBV4-1 with TRBJ2-1, with 7 bases identical to TRBD1. The sequence was obtained from a human donor in good health. CDR3 in DNA: TGCGCCAGCAGTAGCAGAGGGGGCGCTTTTTATGAGCAGTTCTTC. Translation gives CASSSRGGAFYEQFF.